Following are 10 T cell receptor beta chains from one sample sequenced in a study of shared clonotypes between healthy human individuals. Clones were sequenced by immunoSEQ multiplex PCR, and TCRdb holds only the in-frame ones, with some missing. The table includes roughly 1 million clones, more than 75% detected once. The source material was memory CD4+ T cells from PBMCs. Described subset: CD45RA-negative fraction. Receptor source: a man between 18 and 35 years old in good health. Some clones in this sample may be carry-over from other donors' samples.

This chain uses TRBV4-2 with TRBJ2-3; D call uncertain. With 0 bases removed from V and 3 bases from J, the gap between germline ends came to 4 bases. Germline values: CDR1 LGHNA, CDR2 YNFKEQ. This CDR3 is 13 amino acids long. The CDR3 bases are TGTGCCAGCAGCCAAGATGGGACAGATACGCAGTATTTT. Residues: CASSQDGTDTQYF.

The rearrangement uses TRBV2 and TRBJ2-6; 9 bases fit TRBD1. The J segment lost 0 bases and the V segment lost 8 bases, leaving 8 bases of the junction unmatched. This CDR3 is 17 amino acids long. Per germline, CDR1 SNHLY and CDR2 FYNNEI. CDR3 nucleotide sequence: TGTGCCAGCGGAGGGGGACAGGGTTACTCTGGGGCCAACGTCCTGACTTTC. Its translation is CASGGGQGYSGANVLTF.

J is TRBJ2-7 and V is TRBV6-4; 9 bases match TRBD2. CDR1 is MRHNA and CDR2 is SNTAGT in the germline V gene. CDR3 length: 15 residues. The CDR3 region is CPRPIAGVLSYEQYF. The CDR3 nucleotides read TGTCCTAGGCCAATAGCGGGAGTCCTCTCCTACGAGCAGTACTTC.

The chain links TRBV4-3 to TRBJ2-1, with D uncertain. The CDR3 is 15 residues long. The germline V gene has CDR1 LGHNA and CDR2 YSLEER. V dropped 4 bases and J dropped 0 bases, with 10 bases sitting between them. CDR3 nucleotide sequence: TGCGCCAGCAGCCCCAAGACGGACTCCTACAATGAGCAGTTCTTC. This gives the protein CASSPKTDSYNEQFF.

This rearrangement joins TRBV28 to TRBJ2-7, with a possible D match to TRBD1 (6 bases). V lost 6 bases, J lost 0 bases, and 15 bases lay in between. There are 15 residues in the CDR3. Germline assignment: CDR1 MDHEN and CDR2 SYDVKM. The CDR3: CASSQLTGFSYEQYF. CDR3 DNA: TGTGCCAGCAGCCAATTGACAGGCTTCTCCTACGAGCAGTACTTC.

V is TRBV5-1 and J is TRBJ1-1; TRBD1 aligns across 7 bases. Losses at the gene ends were 7 bases for V and 4 bases for J; bases not matched to a gene: 10. CDR3 length: 14 residues. The germline V gene encodes CDR1 SGHRS and CDR2 YFSETQ. CDR3 region: CASGEQGSATEAFF. DNA for the CDR3: TGCGCCAGCGGCGAACAGGGGTCGGCCACTGAAGCTTTCTTT. The entire variable domain, with the rest obtained from reference TRBV5-1 and TRBJ1-1, is as follows: KAGVTQTPRYLIKTRGQQVTLSCSPISGHRSVSWYQQTPGQGLQFLFEYFSETQRNKGNFPGRFSGRQFSNSRSEMNVSTLELGDSALYLCASGEQGSATEAFFGQGTRLTVV.

J is TRBJ1-2 and V is TRBV6-5; a weak D match, TRBD1 (5 bases). Germline-derived CDR1 and CDR2 are MNHEY and SVGAGI. Trimming removed 6 bases from V and 8 bases from J, with 16 bases in between. This CDR3 spans 13 amino acids. The CDR3 here is CASSPGLSRGYTF. The CDR3 coding sequence is TGTGCCAGCAGCCCGGGACTCAGTAGGGGCTACACCTTC.

The chain recombines TRBV6-5 with TRBJ2-3; D gene ambiguous. With 2 bases removed from V and 4 bases from J, the gap between germline ends came to 4 bases. The CDR3 consists of 12 residues. Germline V gives CDR1 MNHEY, CDR2 SVGAGI. CDR3 residues: CASSYISDTQYF. The CDR3 coding sequence is TGTGCCAGCAGTTACATCTCAGATACGCAGTATTTT.

A single count supports this clone. The CDR3 bases are TGTGCCAGCCCCTCGCCTCTCGGGGTGGCGGGAGCAGATACGCAGTATTTT. This codes for CASPSPLGVAGADTQYF. The chain recombines TRBV28 with TRBJ2-3; 7 nucleotides line up with TRBD2. The V gene's germline CDR1 is MDHEN and CDR2 SYDVKM. The V and J ends lost 8 bases and 4 bases, in that order; junction bases with no gene match: 18. The CDR3 is 17 amino acids.

The chain links TRBV27 to TRBJ2-5; the D gene could be TRBD1 or TRBD2 (5 bases each). Trimming took 2 bases from V and 5 from J, leaving 9 bases between them. Looked up from germline, CDR1 is MNHEY and CDR2 is SMNVEV (reference sequence). The CDR3 covers 13 residues. The CDR3 DNA follows: TGTGCCAGCAGTTTAACCCGGGACGAGACCCAGTACTTC. Residues: CASSLTRDETQYF.